The 26 T cell receptor beta chains in this list originate from one sample, sequenced in a study of T cell responses to AZD1222 COVID-19 vaccine. Libraries were prepared by immunoSEQ multiplex PCR; TCRdb keeps only in-frame clonotypes and omits some of them. The profile shows 140,000 or so clones, just over 85% of them singletons. Sequenced here: peripheral blood, sampled on day 0 of AZD1222 vaccination. The receptor source for this set is an adult in good health.

The V gene is TRBV2, the J gene TRBJ2-1, with D perhaps TRBD2 (5 bases). With 8 bases removed from V and 7 bases from J, the gap between germline ends came to 15 bases. There are 13 residues in the CDR3. Germline CDR1 and CDR2: SNHLY and FYNNEI. The CDR3 region has the DNA TGTGCCAGCCGAGAGGGCGCTAGGAATGAGCAGTTCTTC. Protein: CASREGARNEQFF.

V gene TRBV7-3 combines with J gene TRBJ2-5; no clear D gene. Per germline, CDR1 SGHTA and CDR2 FQGTGA. The V and J ends lost 2 bases and 4 bases respectively, with 11 bases between them. This CDR3 is 14 amino acids long. In DNA form, the CDR3 reads TGTGCCAGCAGCTTATCAGGCAGTTTAGAGACCCAGTACTTC. It is translated as CASSLSGSLETQYF.

Here the CDR3 reads CASSFAGVDTEAFF. The CDR3 bases are TGCGCCAGCAGCTTTGCAGGTGTGGACACTGAAGCTTTCTTT. The V gene is TRBV5-1, the J gene TRBJ1-1, with D unresolved. V was shortened by 2 bases and J by 3 bases, with 11 bases between the two germline ends. CDR1 and CDR2 from the germline V gene are SGHRS and YFSETQ. The CDR3 is 14 amino acids.

The table lists this clone with a few counts. The chain recombines TRBV10-1 with TRBJ2-5; no clear D. The germline V gene encodes CDR1 WNHNN and CDR2 SYGVQD (reference sequence). The ends were cut back, 0 bases at V and 1 base at J, with 6 bases in the middle. The CDR3 is 14 residues long. CDR3 DNA sequence: TGCGCCAGCAGTGAGTCGATGGCCCAAGAGACCCAGTACTTC. The encoded protein is CASSESMAQETQYF.

A few counts support this clone. The CDR3 sequence: CASSLSEASTDTQYF. CDR3 coding DNA: TGTGCCAGCAGCCTTTCCGAGGCTAGCACAGATACGCAGTATTTT. V usage is TRBV7-9 and J usage is TRBJ2-3; D gene ambiguous. Looked up from germline, CDR1 is SEHNR and CDR2 is FQNEAQ (reference sequence). V was shortened by 5 bases and J by 0 bases, with 12 bases between the two germline ends. The length of the CDR3 is 15 residues. Variable domain in full (rest from reference TRBV7-9 and TRBJ2-3): DTGVSQNPRHKITKRGQNVTFRCDPISEHNRLYWYRQTLGQGPEFLTYFQNEAQLEKSRLLSDRFSAERPKGSFSTLEIQRTEQGDSAMYLCASSLSEASTDTQYFGPGTRLTVL.

The chain combines TRBV18 with TRBJ2-7; 10 bases align to TRBD1. CDR3 length: 13 residues. The ends lost 3 bases at V and 7 bases at J; junction bases unmatched: 3. CDR1 and CDR2 from the germline V gene are KGHSH and LQKENI. The CDR3 here is CASSPAGQGEQYF. The DNA for the CDR3 is TGTGCCAGCTCACCCGCGGGACAGGGGGAGCAGTACTTC.

V gene TRBV27 combines with J gene TRBJ2-1; no reliable D call. The CDR3 totals 14 residues. Trimming pared 6 bases from V and 4 bases from J, leaving 13 bases between. Germline V gene lookup returns CDR1 MNHEY and CDR2 SMNVEV (reference sequence). CDR3: CASSPWGGYNEQFF. The DNA of the CDR3 is TGTGCCAGCAGCCCATGGGGTGGATACAATGAGCAGTTCTTC.

About this clone: Other DNA sequences in this specimen translate into the identical CDR3. This rearrangement joins TRBV19 to TRBJ1-1; D gene uncertain. In germline, CDR1 is LNHDA, CDR2 SQIVND (reference sequence). Trimming removed 3 bases at V and 1 base at J, with 6 bases between. CDR3 length equals 13 residues. CDR3 nucleotide sequence: TGTGCCAGTAGTATCGTTAGGAACACTGAAGCTTTCTTT. Translating it yields CASSIVRNTEAFF. The full variable domain, rest sourced from reference TRBV19 and TRBJ1-1, is DGGITQSPKYLFRKEGQNVTLSCEQNLNHDAMYWYRQDPGQGLRLIYYSQIVNDFQKGDIAEGYSVSREKKESFPLTVTSAQKNPTAFYLCASSIVRNTEAFFGQGTRLTVV.

This chain uses TRBV6-5 with TRBJ2-1, with a tentative D call TRBD2 (5 bases). This CDR3 is 14 amino acids long. Germline loops: CDR1 MNHEY, CDR2 SVGAGI. Trimming removed 5 bases at V and 4 bases at J, with 12 bases between. The CDR3 DNA sequence: TGTGCCAGCAGTCCCCTGCCGGGGTACAATGAGCAGTTCTTC. Translating it yields CASSPLPGYNEQFF.

The chain has TRBV5-4 and TRBJ2-2, with 10 bases lining up with TRBD1. The CDR3 totals 15 residues. The ends lost 5 bases at V and 4 bases at J; junction bases unmatched: 5. Germline loops: CDR1 SGHNT, CDR2 YYREEE (reference sequence). The CDR3 spells CASRRDRGVTGELFF. In DNA, the CDR3 is TGTGCCAGCAGACGGGACAGGGGAGTCACCGGGGAGCTGTTTTTT.

The chain joins TRBV14 to TRBJ2-2; D might be TRBD1 or TRBD2, each matching 5 bases. This CDR3 has 15 amino acids. Per germline, CDR1 SGHDN and CDR2 FVKESK. V was pared by 2 bases and J by 7 bases, with 14 bases between. The CDR3 bases are TGTGCCAGCAGCCAATTGGGACCCGGCAGCGGGGAGCTGTTTTTT. This codes for CASSQLGPGSGELFF.

The CDR3 region has the DNA TGTGCCAGCCTACAAACTAGCGGGGCTGTGGAGACCCAGTACTTC. Translation gives CASLQTSGAVETQYF. The chain recombines TRBV7-2 with TRBJ2-5; TRBD2 matches at 10 bases. This CDR3 is 15 amino acids long. Trimming at V came to 8 bases and at J to 5 bases, leaving 11 bases not matched to a gene. Germline V gene lookup returns CDR1 SGHTA and CDR2 FQGNSA.

CDR3 loop: CASSWTRSGSQYF. The DNA of the CDR3 is TGTGCCAGCAGCTGGACTCGCTCAGGGTCCCAGTACTTC. V usage is TRBV5-4 and J usage is TRBJ2-5; D tentatively fits TRBD1 or TRBD2 (5 bases each). The CDR3 contains 13 residues. Germline V gene data show CDR1 as SGHNT and CDR2 as YYREEE (reference sequence). V lost 3 bases, J lost 9 bases, and 15 bases lay in between. The variable domain in full, completed from reference TRBV5-4 and TRBJ2-5, reads ETGVTQSPTHLIKTRGQQVTLRCSSQSGHNTVSWYQQALGQGPQFIFQYYREEENGRGNFPPRFSGLQFPNYSSELNVNALELDDSALYLCASSWTRSGSQYFGPGTRLLVL.

The J gene is TRBJ2-1, the V gene TRBV19; TRBD2 matches 13 bases. Losses at the gene ends were 3 bases for V and 5 bases for J; bases not matched to a gene: 10. The CDR3 totals 18 residues. The germline CDR1 and CDR2 sequences are LNHDA and SQIVND (reference sequence). For the CDR3, the DNA is TGTGCCAGTAGTATTTTGTTGGTGGGACTAGCGGGAAACAATGAGCAGTTCTTC. Its translation: CASSILLVGLAGNNEQFF.

This sequence joins TRBV27 and TRBJ2-1; D possibly corresponds to TRBD2 (5 bases). Germline V gene sequence: CDR1 MNHEY, CDR2 SMNVEV (reference sequence). The CDR3 is made up of 16 amino acids. With 0 bases removed from V and 4 bases from J, the gap between germline ends came to 13 bases. The CDR3 DNA reads TGTGCCAGCAGTTTATCGAGGCTAGCAATGTACAATGAGCAGTTCTTC. Its protein product is CASSLSRLAMYNEQFF.

The chain is built from TRBV6-5 and TRBJ1-5; 11 bases match TRBD1. The CDR3 has 15 residues. V lost 4 bases to trimming and J lost 5 bases; unmatched junction nucleotides: 4. Germline lookup yields CDR1 MNHEY and CDR2 SVGAGI. CDR3 region: CASSSGQGAHQPQHF. CDR3 in DNA: TGTGCCAGCAGTTCCGGACAGGGGGCGCATCAGCCCCAGCATTTT.

The CDR3 sequence: CASSQHRDNSYEQYF. DNA of the CDR3: TGTGCCAGCAGCCAACACCGGGACAACTCCTACGAGCAGTACTTC. The chain is built from TRBV4-2 and TRBJ2-7; a possible D gene is TRBD1 (6 bases). CDR1 is LGHNA and CDR2 is YNFKEQ in the germline V gene. Trimming took off 2 bases at V and 0 bases at J, with 11 bases between the two ends. This CDR3 spans 15 amino acids.

Here the CDR3 DNA reads TGTGCCAGCTCCACCGACAGGGTTGCCACTGAAGCTTTCTTT. Translation gives CASSTDRVATEAFF. This chain joins TRBV18 and TRBJ1-1; 7 bases match TRBD1. The junction had 8 bases not matched to a gene; V was cut back by 6 bases and J by 4 bases. The CDR3 extends over 14 amino acids. From germline, CDR1 is KGHSH and CDR2 LQKENI.

The chain uses TRBV5-1 and TRBJ2-2, with D tentatively TRBD1 (6 bases). The V end was cut by 7 bases, the J end by 1 base, with 17 bases between. CDR3 length equals 16 residues. The germline V gene has CDR1 SGHRS and CDR2 YFSETQ. CDR3: CASRIAPGQNTGELFF. DNA for the CDR3: TGCGCCAGCCGAATCGCTCCGGGACAGAACACCGGGGAGCTGTTTTTT.

The chain recombines TRBV5-1 with TRBJ2-3, with D maybe TRBD2 (5 bases). CDR1 SGHRS and CDR2 YFSETQ come from the germline V gene. This CDR3 is built from 16 residues. V dropped 4 bases and J dropped 2 bases, with 17 bases sitting between them. CDR3 in amino acids: CASSGMGVEYTDTQYF. CDR3 DNA sequence: TGCGCCAGCAGCGGGATGGGAGTGGAATACACAGATACGCAGTATTTT.

This chain uses TRBV18 with TRBJ1-5; 8 nucleotides line up with TRBD1. The trim removed 3 bases at V and 4 bases at J, leaving 5 bases unmatched. CDR1 is KGHSH and CDR2 is LQKENI in the germline V gene. The CDR3 sequence is 15 residues long. This CDR3 reads CASSPGQAGNQPQHF. The CDR3 nucleotides are TGTGCCAGCTCACCGGGACAGGCGGGAAATCAGCCCCAGCATTTT.

The chain is built from TRBV3-1 (or the pseudogene TRBV3-2) and TRBJ2-5; no firm D call. CDR3 length: 14 residues. Trimming took off 0 bases at V and 1 base at J, with 6 bases between the two ends. Germline CDR1 and CDR2: LGHDT and YNNKEL (reference sequence). CDR3 sequence: CASSQDTSQETQYF. Here the CDR3 DNA reads TGTGCCAGCAGCCAAGACACGAGCCAAGAGACCCAGTACTTC.

The CDR3 loop reads CASSYSIPVVPGYTF. The CDR3 DNA is TGTGCCAGCAGTTACTCGATCCCTGTAGTGCCGGGCTACACCTTC. The chain joins TRBV6-5 to TRBJ1-2; no definite D call. The V gene lost 0 bases and the J gene lost 8 bases, with 16 bases spanning the gap. Germline CDR1 is MNHEY and CDR2 is SVGAGI. CDR3 length: 15 residues.

This rearrangement joins TRBV27 to TRBJ2-7; TRBD1 is a possible D gene (6 bases). Germline values: CDR1 MNHEY, CDR2 SMNVEV (reference sequence). Trimming left V 6 bases short and J 6 bases short, with 9 bases between. There are 11 residues in the CDR3. The CDR3 is CASSYRAEQYF. The CDR3 DNA follows: TGTGCCAGCAGCTACAGGGCCGAGCAGTACTTC.

The rearrangement uses TRBV3-1 (or the pseudogene TRBV3-2) and TRBJ2-3, with D maybe TRBD1 (6 bases). The V gene lost 0 bases and the J gene lost 8 bases, with 12 bases spanning the gap. The CDR3 is 14 residues long. CDR1 is LGHDT and CDR2 is YNNKEL in the germline V gene (reference sequence). The CDR3 here is CASSQEQGSVTQYF. The DNA for the CDR3 is TGTGCCAGCAGCCAAGAACAGGGCTCGGTTACGCAGTATTTT.

The table lists this clone with a count of one. The CDR3 DNA is TGCGCCTCCACACCTGGGGGGAACACTGAAGCTTTCTTT. Translation: CASTPGGNTEAFF. This chain links TRBV5-1 with TRBJ1-1; D is perhaps TRBD1 (5 bases). Germline values: CDR1 SGHRS, CDR2 YFSETQ. V was cut by 10 bases and J by 1 base, with 14 bases left in between. The CDR3 runs to 13 residues. The complete variable domain, with remaining parts taken from reference TRBV5-1 and TRBJ1-1, reads KAGVTQTPRYLIKTRGQQVTLSCSPISGHRSVSWYQQTPGQGLQFLFEYFSETQRNKGNFPGRFSGRQFSNSRSEMNVSTLELGDSALYLCASTPGGNTEAFFGQGTRLTVV.